This T cell receptor beta chain was obtained from a study of blood T cell repertoires in COVID-19. This clone showed up just once. Germline lookup yields CDR1 LGHDT and CDR2 YNNKEL (reference sequence). There are 15 residues in the CDR3. V lost 1 base and J 0 bases, leaving 7 bases between the germline ends. Using immunoSEQ multiplex PCR, the repertoire was profiled, and TCRdb retains in-frame clones only, with some absent. This table holds about 120,000 clones, about 85% found once. Material: peripheral blood. V gene TRBV3-1 (or the pseudogene TRBV3-2) combines with J gene TRBJ1-5; D is perhaps TRBD1 (6 bases). This clonotype originated in a human donor in a cohort sampled during active COVID-19. CDR3 amino acids: CASSQGGHSNQPQHF. Written as DNA, the CDR3 is TGTGCCAGCAGCCAAGGGGGACATAGCAATCAGCCCCAGCATTTT.